Listed here are 28 T cell receptor beta chains from one sample, sequenced in a study of response to subunit inactivated influenza vaccine. TCRdb called the RT-PCR reads again in MiXCR, with one record for every CDR3 protein. The data contain 600,000 to 850,000 distinct CDR3 sequences, 14% of them seen just once; the ten biggest clones take up less than 9%. Specimen: PBMCs from blood, collected 14 to 15 days before vaccination. These receptor sequences come from a man in his forties or fifties who received an inactivated influenza vaccine.

The V and J genes are TRBV4-2 and TRBJ2-1, with a possible D match to TRBD2 (6 bases). CDR1 and CDR2 from the germline V gene are LGHNA and YNFKEQ. The V end lost 4 bases, the J end lost 5 bases, and 21 bases lay between the germline ends. This CDR3 has 17 amino acids. The CDR3 spells CASSLLVAGLGHNEQFF. The CDR3 DNA is TGTGCCAGCAGCCTGCTTGTGGCGGGATTGGGGCACAATGAGCAGTTCTTC.

V and J are TRBV30 and TRBJ1-5; no clear D. Trimming shortened V by 5 bases and J by 3 bases, and 11 bases separated the two germline ends. Per the germline V gene, CDR1 is GTSNPN and CDR2 is SVGIG (reference sequence). This CDR3 has 13 residues. CDR3 nucleotides: TGTGCCTGGGGGTTGGGCCACAATCAGCCCCAGCATTTT. It codes for CAWGLGHNQPQHF.

The chain joins TRBV29-1 to TRBJ1-5; D might be TRBD1 (6 bases). The CDR3 is 13 residues long. From germline, CDR1 is SQVTM and CDR2 ANQGSEA. Trimming took 1 base from V and 4 from J, leaving 8 bases between them. The DNA for the CDR3 is TGCAGCGTTGAAGTAGACAGGAATCAGCCCCAGCATTTT. Translation: CSVEVDRNQPQHF.

The chain uses TRBV6-5 and TRBJ1-4, with D uncertain. This CDR3 comprises 12 residues. The V gene's germline CDR1 is MNHEY and CDR2 SVGAGI. V was cut by 5 bases and J by 7 bases, with 8 bases left in between. CDR3 residues: CASSVWGEKLFF. The CDR3 nucleotides read TGTGCCAGCAGTGTGTGGGGTGAAAAACTGTTTTTT.

This clonotype was counted at least ten times. In nucleotides, the CDR3 is TGTGCCACCAGCGCCGGGACAGGGGATCTCGGGGAGCTGTTTTTT. It translates to CATSAGTGDLGELFF. The chain recombines TRBV24-1 with TRBJ2-2; 10 bases are shared with TRBD1. Germline V gene lookup returns CDR1 KGHDR and CDR2 SFDVKD. This CDR3 is 15 amino acids long. The J segment lost 7 bases and the V segment lost 7 bases, leaving 8 bases of the junction unmatched.

This chain connects TRBV11-2 to TRBJ2-3; D is unclear. V was cut by 2 bases and J by 3 bases, with 12 bases left in between. The CDR3 loop spans 15 amino acids. Germline assignment: CDR1 SGHAT and CDR2 FQNNGV. DNA for the CDR3: TGTGCCAGCAGCTTATCGGCGCTTGGGACAGATACGCAGTATTTT. Its protein product is CASSLSALGTDTQYF.

This clonotype has only a few counts. V gene TRBV28 combines with J gene TRBJ2-1; D possibly corresponds to TRBD1 (5 bases). The CDR3 totals 15 residues. The germline CDR1 and CDR2 sequences are MDHEN and SYDVKM. Trimming stripped 5 bases from V and 9 bases from J, with 20 bases between. The DNA of the CDR3 is TGTGCCAGCAGTCTAAACCCTTTTGGGGCCGTTGAGCAGTTCTTC. Its protein product is CASSLNPFGAVEQFF. The full variable domain, completed using reference TRBV28 and TRBJ2-1, is DVKVTQSSRYLVKRTGEKVFLECVQDMDHENMFWYRQDPGLGLRLIYFSYDVKMKEKGDIPEGYSVSREKKERFSLILESASTNQTSMYLCASSLNPFGAVEQFFGPGTRLTVL.

The rearrangement uses TRBV15 and TRBJ2-3, with D unresolved. CDR1 is LNHNV and CDR2 is YYDKDF in the germline V gene (reference sequence). CDR3 length equals 16 residues. Trimming took 2 bases from V and 6 from J, leaving 18 bases between them. The CDR3 spells CATSRTPTSLGDTQYF. CDR3 nucleotides: TGTGCCACCAGCAGAACCCCCACGAGCTTGGGTGATACGCAGTATTTT.

The chain's CDR3 is CASSPPGQGDYEQYF. As DNA, the CDR3 is TGTGCCAGCAGTCCGCCGGGACAGGGAGATTACGAGCAGTACTTC. The chain employs TRBV28 and TRBJ2-7; TRBD1 matches at 9 bases. CDR3 size: 15 residues. CDR1 is MDHEN and CDR2 is SYDVKM in the germline V gene. V lost 5 bases and J lost 4; bases outside the gene matches: 9.

This clonotype has only a few counts. The V gene is TRBV7-2, the J gene TRBJ2-3, with D perhaps TRBD2 (7 bases). The CDR3 sequence is 16 residues long. The V end was cut by 5 bases, the J end by 7 bases, with 22 bases between. Germline CDR1 SGHTA, CDR2 FQGNSA. This CDR3 reads CASSPSLGGRGNTQYF. Written as DNA, the CDR3 is TGTGCCAGCAGCCCCTCTTTGGGGGGGCGCGGAAATACGCAGTATTTT.

The CDR3 DNA sequence: TGTGCCAGCAGCTCCCTGGGACAGGGTGGAAATCAGCCCCAGCATTTT. It yields the protein CASSSLGQGGNQPQHF. J is TRBJ1-5 and V is TRBV7-9; 9 bases line up with TRBD1. J gave up 4 bases and V 4 bases, and 8 bases lay outside the gene matches. The CDR3 spans 16 residues. CDR1 and CDR2 (germline): SEHNR, FQNEAQ (reference sequence). Looking up the rest from reference TRBV7-9 and TRBJ1-5 gives the full variable domain: DTGVSQNPRHKITKRGQNVTFRCDPISEHNRLYWYRQTLGQGPEFLTYFQNEAQLEKSRLLSDRFSAERPKGSFSTLEIQRTEQGDSAMYLCASSSLGQGGNQPQHFGDGTRLSIL.

Only a few counts were recorded for this clonotype. For the CDR3, the DNA is TGTGCCAGCAGTGTTACAGGGGCCTCTGACAAAAACATTCAGTACTTC. It specifies CASSVTGASDKNIQYF. The V and J genes are TRBV12-3 or TRBV12-4 and TRBJ2-4; 7 bases agree with TRBD1. V gave up 5 bases and J gave up 3 bases; unmatched junction bases: 10. The CDR3 covers 16 residues.

The chain uses TRBV20-1 and TRBJ1-6; D is unclear. The CDR3 consists of 14 residues. CDR1 DFQATT and CDR2 SNEGSKA come from the germline V gene (reference sequence). Deletions cut 4 bases from V and 4 bases from J, with 11 bases between. DNA for the CDR3: TGCAGTGCTAAGAGAGGCGGGTATAATTCACCCCTCCACTTT. Its translation: CSAKRGGYNSPLHF.

This clonotype was counted only a few times. The chain has TRBV27 and TRBJ2-1, with TRBD1 identical over 7 bases. The J segment lost 7 bases and the V segment lost 9 bases, leaving 12 bases of the junction unmatched. The CDR3 has 14 residues. Germline loops: CDR1 MNHEY, CDR2 SMNVEV (reference sequence). The CDR3 protein is CASSLQGKLNEQFF. The CDR3 coding sequence is TGTGCCAGTAGCTTACAGGGGAAGTTGAATGAGCAGTTCTTC.

This clonotype turned up a few times. J is TRBJ1-5 and V is TRBV6-1; tentatively, D is TRBD1 (5 bases). The V end lost 4 bases, the J end lost 0 bases, and 10 bases lay between the germline ends. The CDR3 covers 15 residues. Germline CDR1 and CDR2: MNHNS and SASEGT. CDR3 bases: TGTGCCAGCAGTGCCGGGACGGATAGCAATCAGCCCCAGCATTTT. Amino acid sequence: CASSAGTDSNQPQHF.

In nucleotides, the CDR3 is TGTGCCAGCAGTTGGAACCCCAGCGGGAGAACAGATACGCAGTATTTT. This sequence encodes CASSWNPSGRTDTQYF. The chain links TRBV5-6 to TRBJ2-3; TRBD2 matches at 8 bases. The CDR3 is made up of 16 amino acids. Germline lookup yields CDR1 SGHDT and CDR2 YYEEEE. V dropped 5 bases and J dropped 3; count of bases not matched to a gene: 11.

The chain joins TRBV20-1 to TRBJ2-3; D ambiguous. Trimming stripped 4 bases from V and 0 bases from J, with 8 bases between. Germline-derived CDR1 and CDR2 are DFQATT and SNEGSKA (reference sequence). This CDR3 is built from 13 residues. The CDR3 sequence: CSATKDSTDTQYF. The CDR3 DNA follows: TGCAGTGCTACCAAGGACAGCACAGATACGCAGTATTTT.

This clonotype was observed many times. The chain uses TRBV3-1 and TRBJ2-2; D gene uncertain. The germline CDR1 and CDR2 sequences are LGHDT and YNNKEL (reference sequence). CDR3 length: 12 residues. V was trimmed by 1 base and J by 6 bases, leaving 3 bases between them. The DNA for the CDR3 is TGTGCCAGCAGCCAAGCTCCCGGGGAGCTGTTTTTT. The encoded protein is CASSQAPGELFF.

V usage is TRBV16 and J usage is TRBJ2-1; 7 nucleotides agree with TRBD1. In germline, CDR1 is KGHSY, CDR2 FQNENV. Trimming at V came to 4 bases and at J to 4 bases, leaving 4 bases not matched to a gene. The CDR3 has 14 amino acids. The CDR3 is CASSRGTAYNEQFF. The CDR3, as DNA: TGTGCCAGCAGCCGGGGGACAGCTTACAATGAGCAGTTCTTC.

This clonotype was counted a few times. The V gene is TRBV7-8, the J gene TRBJ1-6, with 7 positions matching TRBD1. The CDR3 length is 14 residues. After removal of 4 bases from V and 8 bases from J, the junction contained 5 bases not matched to a gene. Per the germline V gene, CDR1 is SGHVS and CDR2 is FQNEAQ. The CDR3 nucleotides are TGTGCCAGCAGCTCCAGACAGGGTCATTCACCCCTCCACTTT. Residues: CASSSRQGHSPLHF.

This clonotype has just a few counts. The rearrangement links TRBV20-1 to TRBJ2-5; TRBD1 matches at 8 bases. The germline V gene has CDR1 DFQATT and CDR2 SNEGSKA (reference sequence). CDR3 length: 16 residues. With V trimmed by 6 bases and J by 0 bases, 12 bases remained unmatched. CDR3 loop: CSANDPRTGNQETQYF. DNA of the CDR3: TGCAGTGCCAACGACCCCAGGACAGGGAACCAAGAGACCCAGTACTTC.

This clonotype occurred many times. The junction and the germline gene differ at one end; a read error may be behind it. The gene calls are TRBV5-1 and TRBJ2-1; D ambiguous. The length of the CDR3 is 14 residues. CDR1 and CDR2 (germline): SGHRS, YFSETQ. The chain's CDR3 is CASSLVAGYNEQFF. The CDR3, as DNA: TGTGCCAGCAGTTTAGTGGCCGGCTACAATGAGCAGTTCTTC.

In its sample, this clonotype was seen a few times. V and J are TRBV7-9 and TRBJ2-1; D is ambiguous. V gave up 5 bases and J gave up 6 bases, with 23 bases separating them. The germline V gene encodes CDR1 SEHNR and CDR2 FQNEAQ (reference sequence). The CDR3 runs 17 residues. CDR3 in DNA: TGTGCCAGCAGCCGAGAACCCGTTGTCTCCTTCGGCAATGAGCAGTTCTTC. Its translation: CASSREPVVSFGNEQFF.

This clonotype was recorded a few times. The DNA of the CDR3 is TGTGCCAGCAGTTGGAAGGGGGACGGTCAGCCCCAGCATTTT. Encoded protein: CASSWKGDGQPQHF. The chain links TRBV27 to TRBJ1-5; a possible D gene is TRBD1 (6 bases). The germline V gene has CDR1 MNHEY and CDR2 SMNVEV (reference sequence). This CDR3 comprises 14 residues. Between the trimmed V and J ends, which lost 4 bases and 6 bases, there was a span of 13 bases.

This clonotype was found a few times. J is TRBJ2-7 and V is TRBV4-3, with unresolved D. This CDR3 has 12 amino acids. Trimming left V 3 bases short and J 5 bases short, with 8 bases between. Germline CDR1 and CDR2: LGHNA and YSLEER. The CDR3 bases are TGCGCCAGCAGCCATGGTACAGACGAGCAGTACTTC. Translation: CASSHGTDEQYF.

This chain uses TRBV20-1 with TRBJ2-4; D might be TRBD2 (5 bases). Between the trimmed V and J ends, which lost 1 base and 7 bases, there was a span of 14 bases. This CDR3 is built from 14 residues. Germline loops: CDR1 DFQATT, CDR2 SNEGSKA (reference sequence). The CDR3 bases are TGCAGTGCTAGAGGTGTGAGGGTGCCCAACATTCAGTACTTC. Protein sequence: CSARGVRVPNIQYF.

The chain carries TRBV12-3 or TRBV12-4 and TRBJ2-5; D is perhaps TRBD2 (6 bases). The CDR3 consists of 15 residues. V was shortened by 3 bases and J by 1 base, with 12 bases between the two germline ends. In DNA form, the CDR3 reads TGTGCCAGCAGTTTTGATGGAGGGCCCCAAGAGACCCAGTACTTC. Encoded protein: CASSFDGGPQETQYF.

This clonotype came up a few times. This rearrangement joins TRBV4-1 to TRBJ2-5; 10 bases match TRBD2. The CDR3 is made up of 16 amino acids. The germline gives CDR1 MGHRA, CDR2 YSYEKL. The trim removed 1 base at V and 2 bases at J, leaving 4 bases unmatched. CDR3 region: CASSQGPSGGQETQYF. The CDR3 DNA is TGCGCCAGCAGCCAAGGCCCTAGCGGGGGACAAGAGACCCAGTACTTC.